Below are 28 T cell receptor beta chains sequenced from a single sample in a study of blood T cells in healthy people across ages. The use of a sample-barcoded 5' primer and a J-beta primer mix characterized a second PCR of about 6 to 12 cycles. Via MiXCR, TCRdb re-called the 5' RACE reads, giving one row per CDR3 protein. The sample includes more than 650,000 distinct CDR3 sequences, around a quarter of them seen just once. The same sample was also used in a study of T cells of mothers and their children.

Sequencing used blood. These receptors came from a boy aged 5-17 years in good health.

The chain employs TRBV28 and TRBJ2-7, with a weak D call TRBD2 (5 bases). Germline CDR1 and CDR2: MDHEN and SYDVKM. CDR3 length: 14 amino acids. With 1 base removed from V and 2 bases from J, the gap between germline ends came to 9 bases. The CDR3, as DNA: TGTGCCAGCAGTTTATTTCGGGGTCCCTACGAGCAGTACTTC. Protein sequence: CASSLFRGPYEQYF.

The chain employs TRBV10-1 and TRBJ2-7, with a weak D call TRBD1 (6 bases). The V gene lost 4 bases and the J gene lost 1 base, with 8 bases spanning the gap. The CDR3 extends over 13 amino acids. Germline CDR1 and CDR2: WNHNN and SYGVQD (reference sequence). CDR3 amino acids: CASSVDRSYEQYF. The CDR3 region has the DNA TGCGCCAGCAGTGTCGACAGGTCCTACGAGCAGTACTTC.

There are a few counts of this clonotype. The rearrangement joins TRBV3-1 to TRBJ1-1; 9 nucleotides match TRBD1. V was pared by 6 bases and J by 4 bases, with 6 bases of the junction left unmatched. In germline, CDR1 is LGHDT, CDR2 YNNKEL (reference sequence). There are 14 residues in the CDR3. CDR3 residues: CASRDRGSSTEAFF. The CDR3 coding sequence is TGTGCCAGCAGGGACAGGGGTAGTAGCACTGAAGCTTTCTTT.

The rearrangement uses TRBV4-1 and TRBJ1-6; D is ambiguous. The germline V gene has CDR1 MGHRA and CDR2 YSYEKL. The V gene lost 2 bases and the J gene lost 12 bases, with 11 bases spanning the gap. The CDR3 has 13 amino acids. The CDR3 DNA reads TGCGCCAGCAGCCAACTTACCCGCGGACCCCTCCACTTT. It is translated as CASSQLTRGPLHF.

The chain is built from TRBV20-1 and TRBJ2-5, with 10 bases matching TRBD2. This CDR3 has 17 residues. Germline CDR1 reads DFQATT; CDR2 reads SNEGSKA (reference sequence). The junction had 12 bases not matched to a gene; V was cut back by 3 bases and J by 2 bases. The CDR3 nucleotides are TGCAGTGCTAGGCGACTAGCGGGTAGGAATTATCAAGAGACCCAGTACTTC. This encodes CSARRLAGRNYQETQYF.

The rearrangement uses TRBV7-9 and TRBJ2-1; TRBD2 is a possible D gene (6 bases). The CDR3 totals 17 residues. From germline, CDR1 is SEHNR and CDR2 FQNEAQ (reference sequence). V lost 5 bases and J 9 bases, leaving 26 bases between the germline ends. The CDR3 region has the DNA TGTGCCAGCAGCCTAGGAGGCGGGACTCCTGGGATGCGTGAGCAGTTCTTC. Protein: CASSLGGGTPGMREQFF.

This chain links TRBV10-3 with TRBJ1-5, with D hard to call. Trimming cost V 8 bases and J 7 bases, with 15 bases left between them. Germline loops: CDR1 ENHRY, CDR2 SYGVKD. The CDR3 runs 13 residues. The CDR3 here is CAIAGEGGQPQHF. The CDR3 bases are TGTGCCATCGCTGGGGAGGGAGGACAGCCCCAGCATTTT.

The J gene is TRBJ1-4, the V gene TRBV27; tentative D call: TRBD1 (6 bases). This CDR3 spans 15 amino acids. Trimming took off 4 bases at V and 5 bases at J, with 14 bases between the two ends. Germline CDR1 and CDR2: MNHEY and SMNVEV (reference sequence). CDR3 amino acids: CASSSKGGLNEKLFF. Written as DNA, the CDR3 is TGTGCCAGCAGTTCCAAAGGGGGTTTGAATGAAAAACTGTTTTTT.

This CDR3 is CASRLTGSGEQYF. The CDR3 region has the DNA TGTGCCAGCAGGCTGACAGGCTCAGGGGAGCAGTACTTC. The chain carries TRBV28 and TRBJ2-7; the D gene is possibly TRBD1 (6 bases). This CDR3 contains 13 residues. Per the germline V gene, CDR1 is MDHEN and CDR2 is SYDVKM. Between the trimmed V and J ends, which lost 6 bases and 7 bases, there was a span of 16 bases.

This sequence joins TRBV11-2 and TRBJ2-5, with a weak D call TRBD2 (6 bases). The V end lost 0 bases, the J end lost 5 bases, and 13 bases lay between the germline ends. The length of the CDR3 is 15 residues. Germline CDR1 is SGHAT and CDR2 is FQNNGV. The DNA of the CDR3 is TGTGCCAGCAGCTTAGACGGGTTCGGAGGGGAGACCCAGTACTTC. Translated: CASSLDGFGGETQYF.

The V call is TRBV21-1, the J call TRBJ1-3; TRBD1 is taken as the D call from the table, unchecked against the DNA. TRBV21-1 is given as a pseudogene. The CDR3 has 16 amino acids. CDR3 in DNA: TGTGCCAGCAGCAGGCCGACAGGGAACTCTGGAAACACCATATATTTT. It yields the protein CASSRPTGNSGNTIYF.

The chain couples TRBV27 to TRBJ2-3; maybe TRBD1 (5 bases). V lost 5 bases to trimming and J lost 0 bases, with 15 bases between them. This CDR3 is built from 16 residues. Germline V CDR1 and CDR2: MNHEY, SMNVEV (reference sequence). The CDR3 spells CASSVGVSRSTDTQYF. The CDR3 region has the DNA TGTGCCAGCAGTGTAGGGGTTTCGCGGAGCACAGATACGCAGTATTTT.

This clonotype appeared a few times. The chain links TRBV20-1 to TRBJ2-3; 9 nucleotides agree with TRBD1. Unmatched junction bases numbered 5, after V lost 1 base and J lost 3 bases. The CDR3 contains 15 residues. Germline values: CDR1 DFQATT, CDR2 SNEGSKA (reference sequence). DNA of the CDR3: TGCAGTGCTAGAGTTGGGGACAGGGATACAGATACGCAGTATTTT. It is translated as CSARVGDRDTDTQYF.

This chain connects TRBV2 to TRBJ2-1, with 7 positions matching TRBD2. The CDR3 spans 13 residues. The ends lost 4 bases at V and 6 bases at J; junction bases unmatched: 3. Germline assignment: CDR1 SNHLY and CDR2 FYNNEI. CDR3 in amino acids: CASSVVAGNEQFF. The CDR3 bases are TGTGCCAGCAGTGTGGTAGCGGGCAATGAGCAGTTCTTC.

This clonotype was seen only a few times. This sequence joins TRBV12-3 or TRBV12-4 and TRBJ2-3; 8 bases fit TRBD2. V shed 4 bases and J 0 bases; nucleotides not matched to a gene: 18. The CDR3 loop spans 20 amino acids. The CDR3 nucleotides read TGTGCCAGCAGTTGTCGGTGCGGGGGGCTCTCCCTTTCTAGCACAGATACGCAGTATTTT. This translates into CASSCRCGGLSLSSTDTQYF.

The chain combines TRBV12-3 or TRBV12-4 with TRBJ1-2; D unresolved. The CDR3 length is 14 residues. The V gene lost 4 bases and the J gene lost 0 bases, with 9 bases spanning the gap. CDR3 nucleotide sequence: TGTGCCAGCAGTTCCCCGGAGGCTAACTATGGCTACACCTTC. As protein: CASSSPEANYGYTF.

A word on this clonotype: Because the CDR3 is missing its conserved closing phenylalanine or tryptophan, this is likely a read error. The rearrangement uses TRBV3-1 and TRBJ2-7; either TRBD1 or TRBD2 may fit D (5 bases each). The CDR3 covers 14 residues. V was trimmed by 4 bases and J by 7 bases, leaving 17 bases between them. Per the germline V gene, CDR1 is LGHDT and CDR2 is YNNKEL (reference sequence). The CDR3 DNA reads TGTGCCAGCAGCCGAGGGATCCCAAAGGGGGAGCAGTACCTC. It encodes CASSRGIPKGEQYL.

This sequence joins TRBV4-1 and TRBJ1-4, with D maybe TRBD1 (6 bases). V was trimmed by 3 bases and J by 5 bases, leaving 13 bases between them. The CDR3 is 15 amino acids. The germline CDR1 and CDR2 sequences are MGHRA and YSYEKL. Written as DNA, the CDR3 is TGCGCCAGCAGCCACCGGGACACCAGAAATGAAAAACTGTTTTTT. Protein sequence: CASSHRDTRNEKLFF.

The chain recombines TRBV6-5 with TRBJ2-5; 7 bases agree with TRBD1. Near its end, the DNA agrees better with TRBJ2-7, so the J call may be wrong. There are 17 residues in the CDR3. Per germline, CDR1 MNHEY and CDR2 SVGAGI. CDR3 residues: CASSSESRQGSSYEQYF. DNA of the CDR3: TGTGCCAGCAGTTCCGAATCCCGACAGGGAAGCTCCTACGAGCAGTACTTC.

This chain uses TRBV5-1 with TRBJ1-4; TRBD1 agrees at 7 bases. The CDR3 is made up of 16 amino acids. Germline trimming cut 3 bases from V and 7 bases from J; bases unmatched to any gene: 12. Germline V lookup: CDR1 SGHRS, CDR2 YFSETQ. This chain's CDR3 is CASSSGQNFLSEKLFF. DNA of the CDR3: TGCGCCAGCAGCTCGGGACAGAACTTCCTTAGTGAAAAACTGTTTTTT.

This clonotype was observed once. V usage is TRBV6-5 and J usage is TRBJ2-3; TRBD2 agrees at 7 bases. With V trimmed by 0 bases and J by 3 bases, 12 bases remained unmatched. This CDR3 is 18 amino acids long. Germline CDR1 MNHEY, CDR2 SVGAGI. The CDR3 loop reads CASSYSSPTSIGTDTQYF. The CDR3 DNA is TGTGCCAGCAGTTACTCGAGTCCGACTAGCATCGGAACAGATACGCAGTATTTT.

This clonotype occurred a few times. The rearrangement joins TRBV11-2 to TRBJ1-4, with TRBD1 identical over 8 bases. Per germline, CDR1 SGHAT and CDR2 FQNNGV. V lost 2 bases, J lost 8 bases, and 16 bases stayed unmatched. The CDR3 sequence is 18 residues long. CDR3 DNA sequence: TGTGCCAGCAGCTTAAACCCCCCCTTACAGGGGGGTAGAGAAAAACTGTTTTTT. Its protein product is CASSLNPPLQGGREKLFF.

The J gene is TRBJ2-6, the V gene TRBV7-2, with 9 bases lining up with TRBD2. Germline CDR1 is SGHTA and CDR2 is FQGNSA. The CDR3 sequence is 18 residues long. After removal of 3 bases from V and 0 bases from J, the junction contained 6 bases not matched to a gene. The CDR3 nucleotides read TGTGCCAGCAGCTTCGGTAGCGGGGGTAGCTCTGGGGCCAACGTCCTGACTTTC. Its protein is CASSFGSGGSSGANVLTF. Based on the CDR3 plus reference TRBV7-2 and TRBJ2-6, the full variable domain is GAGVSQSPSNKVTEKGKDVELRCDPISGHTALYWYRQSLGQGLEFLIYFQGNSAPDKSGLPSDRFSAERTGGSVSTLTIQRTQQEDSAVYLCASSFGSGGSSGANVLTFGAGSRLTVL.

This clonotype was seen at least ten times. The chain joins TRBV5-1 to TRBJ1-1; D remains ambiguous. CDR1 is SGHRS, CDR2 YFSETQ, per germline. The CDR3 extends over 12 amino acids. Trimming removed 5 bases at V and 2 bases at J, with 7 bases between. CDR3 nucleotides: TGCGCCAGCAGGGGGTTAAACACTGAAGCTTTCTTT. As protein: CASRGLNTEAFF.

V and J are TRBV27 and TRBJ2-5, with D uncertain. CDR1 MNHEY and CDR2 SMNVEV come from the germline V gene (reference sequence). Trimming took off 0 bases at V and 3 bases at J, with 5 bases between the two ends. The CDR3 contains 13 residues. CDR3 bases: TGTGCCAGCAGTTTATCGGACGAAGAGACCCAGTACTTC. Residues: CASSLSDEETQYF.

The gene calls are TRBV21-1 and TRBJ1-2. TRBV21-1 is reported as a pseudogene. The CDR3 totals 14 residues. CDR3 amino acids: CASSKGQNNYGYTF. In DNA, the CDR3 is TGTGCCAGCAGCAAAGGTCAGAATAACTATGGCTACACCTTC.

The V and J genes are TRBV5-1 and TRBJ1-1, with TRBD1 identical over 8 bases. Trimming took 4 bases from V and 4 from J; bases not matched to a gene: 6. The CDR3 consists of 14 residues. Germline CDR1 reads SGHRS; CDR2 reads YFSETQ. The CDR3 nucleotides are TGCGCCAGCAGCGATCAGACAGGGGCCACTGAAGCTTTCTTT. Translating it yields CASSDQTGATEAFF.

This rearrangement joins TRBV29-1 to TRBJ2-4; D gene uncertain. Germline V gene lookup returns CDR1 SQVTM and CDR2 ANQGSEA. The germline V and J ends were trimmed by 3 bases and 9 bases, with 18 bases remaining between them. This CDR3 contains 14 residues. Here the CDR3 DNA reads TGCAGCGTTGAGACAAGTCTGAGTAGTGGCATTCAGTACTTC. As protein: CSVETSLSSGIQYF. Full variable domain (outside the CDR3, taken from reference TRBV29-1 and TRBJ2-4): SAVISQKPSRDICQRGTSLTIQCQVDSQVTMMFWYRQQPGQSLTLIATANQGSEATYESGFVIDKFPISRPNLTFSTLTVSNMSPEDSSIYLCSVETSLSSGIQYFGAGTRLSVL.